These 18 T cell receptor beta chains came from one sample sequenced in a study of low-dose radiotherapy and immunotherapy resistance in tumors (dated by TCRdb to 2022 to 2024). The data were produced on an Illumina MiniSeq. An approximately 20-cycle PCR with Phusion amplified the TCRs, pairing a constant-region primer with the adapter that was attached to the V primers. TCRdb reanalyzed the raw reads on its own, using fastp at Q25 for trimming and MiXCR for clone calling, and kept in-frame beta chains. Merged by CDR3 protein, the rows form single entries marked with the most common genes and DNA. This sample lists under 60,000 distinct CDR3 sequences; around 11% were detected once. Together, the top ten hold roughly 6.2% of the sample. What this sample's time point label stands for: before trial treatment. Sequences were derived from PBMCs, sampled before treatment. The source of these receptors is a female donor with ovarian cancer.

This clonotype was seen a handful of times. The J gene is TRBJ1-5, the V gene TRBV2; D may be TRBD1 (6 bases). Deletions cut 3 bases from V and 1 base from J, with 10 bases between. The CDR3 is made up of 15 amino acids. Per the germline V gene, CDR1 is SNHLY and CDR2 is FYNNEI. The CDR3 DNA sequence: TGTGCCAGCAGTGAGACAGGAATAAGCAATCAGCCCCAGCATTTT. Protein product: CASSETGISNQPQHF.

The rearrangement joins TRBV12-3 or TRBV12-4 to TRBJ1-1; D is undetermined. This CDR3 has 12 amino acids. V dropped 4 bases and J dropped 11 bases, with 14 bases sitting between them. CDR3 sequence: CASSSTPQAAFF. The CDR3 DNA reads TGTGCCAGCAGTTCCACACCCCAGGCGGCTTTCTTT.

The table lists this clonotype with many counts. The V and J genes are TRBV25-1 and TRBJ2-7; 8 bases map to TRBD2. CDR1 and CDR2 (germline): MGHDK, SYGVNS. The CDR3 extends over 14 amino acids. Losses at the gene ends were 1 base for V and 7 bases for J; bases not matched to a gene: 6. CDR3 coding DNA: TGTGCCAGCAGTGAATCGGGAGGGGCGGGGGAGCAGTACTTC. This gives the protein CASSESGGAGEQYF.

This clonotype was counted at least ten times. V gene TRBV5-5 combines with J gene TRBJ2-3; D might be TRBD1 (5 bases). CDR1 is SGHKS and CDR2 is YYEKEE in the germline V gene (reference sequence). The CDR3 consists of 17 residues. The V end lost 0 bases, the J end lost 4 bases, and 18 bases lay between the germline ends. Here the CDR3 reads CASSLGPPAGWADTQYF. The CDR3 DNA reads as TGTGCCAGCAGCTTGGGCCCCCCGGCAGGGTGGGCAGATACGCAGTATTTT.

At least ten counts were recorded for this clonotype. The V gene is TRBV7-9, the J gene TRBJ2-7; D is undetermined. Trimming took off 3 bases at V and 3 bases at J, with 6 bases between the two ends. Per germline, CDR1 SEHNR and CDR2 FQNEAQ (reference sequence). The CDR3 loop spans 12 amino acids. In DNA form, the CDR3 reads TGTGCCAGCAGCTTCACAGACTACGAGCAGTACTTC. Translation gives CASSFTDYEQYF.

This sequence joins TRBV2 and TRBJ2-1, with D perhaps matching TRBD1 (6 bases). The CDR3 extends over 15 amino acids. Trimming took off 6 bases at V and 12 bases at J, with 24 bases between the two ends. Germline V gene lookup returns CDR1 SNHLY and CDR2 FYNNEI. The CDR3 spells CASRRGQAFTDTQFF. The CDR3 DNA sequence: TGTGCCAGCAGGAGGGGACAAGCCTTCACAGATACGCAGTTCTTC.

This clonotype was recorded many times. The chain joins TRBV6-4 to TRBJ2-3; 7 bases align to TRBD2. The CDR3 spans 14 residues. Germline V CDR1 and CDR2: MRHNA, SNTAGT. The junction had 3 bases not matched to a gene; V was cut back by 5 bases and J by 1 base. For the CDR3, the DNA is TGTGCCAGCAGTTTCAGCGGGGGCACAGATACGCAGTATTTT. Translation: CASSFSGGTDTQYF.

This clonotype has at least ten counts. V and J are TRBV28 and TRBJ2-1, with D possibly being TRBD1 (6 bases). V dropped 10 bases and J dropped 1 base, with 17 bases sitting between them. Germline-derived CDR1 and CDR2 are MDHEN and SYDVKM. This CDR3 spans 15 amino acids. CDR3 sequence reads: CAIDTGRGSYNEQFF. DNA of the CDR3: TGTGCCATCGACACGGGCAGGGGATCCTACAATGAGCAGTTCTTC.

Remarks on this clonotype: A read error likely explains this, since a far larger clone differs by one base. The chain has TRBV24-1 and TRBJ2-7; D might be TRBD2 (5 bases). Germline lookup yields CDR1 KGHDR and CDR2 SFDVKD. The length of the CDR3 is 14 residues. Deletions cut 11 bases from V and 2 bases from J, with 18 bases between. CDR3 sequence (DNA): TGTGCCAGCCGCGCCCCCCGGGGTACCTACGAGCAGTACTTC. Translating it yields CASRAPRGTYEQYF.

The chain has TRBV23-1 and TRBJ1-2; D is ambiguous. TRBV23-1 qualifies as an ORF whose function is uncertain. This CDR3 comprises 16 residues. V lost 6 bases, J lost 2 bases, and 19 bases lay in between. CDR3 sequence: CASRPAFPGANYGYTF. CDR3 nucleotides: TGCGCCAGCAGACCCGCGTTCCCTGGAGCCAACTATGGCTACACCTTC.

This clonotype is judged medium-sized. This chain uses TRBV28 with TRBJ2-3; 11 bases agree with TRBD2. The trim removed 6 bases at V and 0 bases at J, leaving 5 bases unmatched. CDR1 and CDR2 (germline): MDHEN, SYDVKM. The CDR3 is made up of 16 amino acids. DNA for the CDR3: TGTGCCAGCAGCTCTAGCGGGGGGTCTAGCACAGATACGCAGTATTTT. It codes for CASSSSGGSSTDTQYF.

This clonotype was seen ten or more times. V usage is TRBV2 and J usage is TRBJ2-1; possibly TRBD2 for D (6 bases). The germline CDR1 and CDR2 sequences are SNHLY and FYNNEI. With 7 bases removed from V and 0 bases from J, the gap between germline ends came to 10 bases. The CDR3 is made up of 14 amino acids. The CDR3 sequence: CASMVGGSYNEQFF. The DNA of the CDR3 is TGTGCCAGCATGGTGGGGGGCTCCTACAATGAGCAGTTCTTC.

This clonotype was recorded many times. The chain has TRBV11-2 and TRBJ2-3; D assignment may be TRBD1 or TRBD2 (5 bases each). V was trimmed by 1 base and J by 0 bases, leaving 14 bases between them. Germline V gives CDR1 SGHAT, CDR2 FQNNGV. The CDR3 has 17 amino acids. The CDR3 reads CASSLGRLGPSTDTQYF. In nucleotides, the CDR3 is TGTGCCAGCAGCTTAGGTCGCCTGGGACCTAGCACAGATACGCAGTATTTT.

This clonotype was detected ten times or more. This chain joins TRBV12-3 or TRBV12-4 and TRBJ2-1; 7 nucleotides match TRBD2. This CDR3 contains 16 residues. Germline trimming cut 0 bases from V and 7 bases from J; bases unmatched to any gene: 9. The CDR3 DNA reads TGTGCCAGCAGTTTAGCCAGCGGGGCCCGGGGGAATGAGCAGTTCTTC. It encodes CASSLASGARGNEQFF.

Turning to this clonotype: One base separates it from a far larger clone, so it is likely a read error. This chain connects TRBV28 to TRBJ2-1, with 8 bases fitting TRBD1. Looked up from germline, CDR1 is MDHEN and CDR2 is SYDVKM. Trimming removed 4 bases from V and 10 bases from J; junction bases left unmatched: 9. The CDR3 sequence is 14 residues long. The CDR3 sequence: CASSSLGQGDEQFF. The CDR3 DNA sequence: TGTGCCAGCAGTTCGCTAGGACAGGGCGACGAGCAGTTCTTC.

This clonotype was detected ten times or more. The V call is TRBV25-1, the J call TRBJ1-1; 7 bases map to TRBD1. V trimming: 8 bases; J trimming: 2 bases; junction bases outside the gene matches: 5. The CDR3 loop spans 13 amino acids. Germline lookup yields CDR1 MGHDK and CDR2 SYGVNS. The CDR3 bases are TGTGCCAGCGGGGGGACAGCCAACACTGAAGCTTTCTTT. Translating it yields CASGGTANTEAFF.

This clonotype has at least ten counts. The V call is TRBV5-1, the J call TRBJ2-5; 9 bases agree with TRBD1. The CDR3 contains 16 residues. Trimming removed 3 bases from V and 2 bases from J; junction bases left unmatched: 8. Germline-derived CDR1 and CDR2 are SGHRS and YFSETQ. The CDR3 DNA sequence: TGCGCCAGCAGCTCGACAGGACAGGGGCAACAAGAGACCCAGTACTTC. It specifies CASSSTGQGQQETQYF. Filled out from reference TRBV5-1 and TRBJ2-5, the complete variable domain reads KAGVTQTPRYLIKTRGQQVTLSCSPISGHRSVSWYQQTPGQGLQFLFEYFSETQRNKGNFPGRFSGRQFSNSRSEMNVSTLELGDSALYLCASSSTGQGQQETQYFGPGTRLLVL.

This clonotype showed up many times. The rearrangement uses TRBV27 and TRBJ2-7; 13 positions match TRBD2. V was pared by 4 bases and J by 6 bases, with 18 bases of the junction left unmatched. Per the germline V gene, CDR1 is MNHEY and CDR2 is SMNVEV (reference sequence). The CDR3 has 19 amino acids. Here the CDR3 reads CASSSRTSGSPIQPVEQYF. The CDR3, as DNA: TGTGCCAGCAGTTCCAGGACTAGCGGGAGTCCAATACAGCCCGTCGAGCAGTACTTC.